One sample yielded the 27 T cell receptor beta chains listed below, sequenced in a study of T cell responses to AZD1222 COVID-19 vaccine (dated by TCRdb to the early 2020s). Explained via the paper, the time point label denotes: baseline before first vaccination. What this sample's treatment or condition label stands for: meningococcal conjugate vaccine given as trial control. Library preparation used the immunoSEQ multiplex PCR assay. This immuneACCESS table, as held by TCRdb, lists in-frame sequences with V and J called but not all clones. Of the missing ones, under half trace to an unresolved V gene in checked studies; the others have no known cause. The sample table holds about 100,000 clones, of which roughly 86% were seen once. The top ten clones comprise 4% to 5% of the sample. Sample: peripheral blood, taken on day 0 of MenACWY control vaccination. All receptors derive from an adult in good health.

The count of this clone is one. The rearrangement uses TRBV11-2 and TRBJ2-1; D perhaps matches TRBD2 (5 bases). The CDR3 is 13 residues long. Germline V lookup: CDR1 SGHAT, CDR2 FQNNGV. V lost 5 bases to trimming and J lost 4 bases, with 9 bases between them. Here the CDR3 DNA reads TGTGCCAGCAGCCTAGGGAGTTACAATGAGCAGTTCTTC. It specifies CASSLGSYNEQFF. Looking up the rest from reference TRBV11-2 and TRBJ2-1 gives the full variable domain: EAGVAQSPRYKIIEKRQSVAFWCNPISGHATLYWYQQILGQGPKLLIQFQNNGVVDDSQLPKDRFSAERLKGVDSTLKIQPAKLEDSAVYLCASSLGSYNEQFFGPGTRLTVL.

The rearrangement uses TRBV9 and TRBJ1-1; D might be TRBD1 (6 bases). From germline, CDR1 is SGDLS and CDR2 YYNGEE. This CDR3 is built from 14 residues. The ends were cut back, 4 bases at V and 1 base at J, with 11 bases in the middle. The CDR3: CASSSPTGNTEAFF. Here the CDR3 DNA reads TGTGCCAGCAGCTCCCCGACAGGGAACACTGAAGCTTTCTTT.

The rearrangement joins TRBV7-2 to TRBJ2-1; D remains unclear. V lost 0 bases and J lost 4, with 10 bases in between. Germline V lookup: CDR1 SGHTA, CDR2 FQGNSA. CDR3 length: 15 residues. CDR3 sequence reads: CASSLAGLPYNEQFF. The CDR3 nucleotides are TGTGCCAGCAGCTTAGCGGGTCTACCTTACAATGAGCAGTTCTTC.

The chain joins TRBV7-2 to TRBJ1-1, with 11 nucleotides matching TRBD1. The CDR3 consists of 13 residues. Germline CDR1 and CDR2: SGHTA and FQGNSA. Trimming cost V 5 bases and J 12 bases; bases outside gene matches: 8. The CDR3 DNA reads as TGTGCCAGCAGCCCGCGGACAGGGGGCCGATCTTTCTTT. Translation: CASSPRTGGRSFF.

The genes are TRBV7-9 and TRBJ1-2; possible D gene TRBD1, 5 bases. CDR1 and CDR2 from the germline V gene are SEHNR and FQNEAQ (reference sequence). This CDR3 has 12 amino acids. CDR3: CATRGAGYGYTF. CDR3 in DNA: TGTGCGACCAGAGGGGCAGGATATGGCTACACCTTC.

This chain joins TRBV6-5 and TRBJ1-1; D might be TRBD1 (6 bases). V shed 0 bases and J shed 1 base, with 9 bases lying between them. The CDR3 has 15 residues. Per the germline V gene, CDR1 is MNHEY and CDR2 is SVGAGI. For the CDR3, the DNA is TGTGCCAGCAGTTACTCTAGGACAGCGAACACTGAAGCTTTCTTT. Translating gives CASSYSRTANTEAFF.

This chain links TRBV5-6 with TRBJ2-7; 10 bases line up with TRBD2. V gave up 4 bases and J gave up 2 bases; unmatched junction bases: 9. The germline gives CDR1 SGHDT, CDR2 YYEEEE. This CDR3 region has 16 residues. The CDR3 DNA is TGTGCCAGCAGCCGCCAAGGTAGCGGGGGGACCTACGAGCAGTACTTC. Its translation: CASSRQGSGGTYEQYF.

This clone occurred once. The rearrangement links TRBV5-1 to TRBJ2-5; the D is unclear. Trimming removed 5 bases at V and 5 bases at J, with 19 bases between. Germline-derived CDR1 and CDR2 are SGHRS and YFSETQ. This CDR3 contains 15 residues. CDR3 residues: CASSLGPDPVETQYF. CDR3 in DNA: TGCGCCAGCAGTCTAGGACCCGATCCCGTGGAGACCCAGTACTTC.

V gene TRBV6-2 or TRBV6-3 combines with J gene TRBJ2-5; 7 bases align to TRBD2. The CDR3 is made up of 15 amino acids. V lost 6 bases to trimming and J lost 6 bases; unmatched junction nucleotides: 13. CDR1 is MNHEY and CDR2 is SVGEGT in the germline V gene. The CDR3 reads CASSLRTSTRQTQYF. CDR3 nucleotides: TGTGCCAGCAGCCTTCGGACTAGTACCAGGCAGACCCAGTACTTC.

V and J are TRBV6-5 and TRBJ2-1, with TRBD2 identical over 9 bases. Germline CDR1 MNHEY, CDR2 SVGAGI. With V trimmed by 6 bases and J by 4 bases, 4 bases remained unmatched. This CDR3 spans 14 amino acids. CDR3 DNA sequence: TGTGCCAGCAGATACAGCGGGGGGTACAATGAGCAGTTCTTC. Translated: CASRYSGGYNEQFF.

The chain uses TRBV9 and TRBJ2-7; the D gene is possibly TRBD1 (6 bases). Germline V gene sequence: CDR1 SGDLS, CDR2 YYNGEE. The V gene lost 4 bases and the J gene lost 1 base, with 12 bases spanning the gap. The CDR3 extends over 14 amino acids. In DNA form, the CDR3 reads TGTGCCAGCAGCCCCTGGACAGCGTCCTACGAGCAGTACTTC. As protein: CASSPWTASYEQYF.

The CDR3 loop is CASSPVQGGHEQYF. CDR3 nucleotides: TGTGCCAGCAGCCCCGTCCAGGGAGGGCACGAGCAGTACTTC. The chain couples TRBV7-9 to TRBJ2-7, with 7 bases fitting TRBD2. Trimming took 5 bases from V and 5 from J; bases not matched to a gene: 9. There are 14 residues in the CDR3. Per germline, CDR1 SEHNR and CDR2 FQNEAQ (reference sequence). Together with reference TRBV7-9 and TRBJ2-7, the CDR3 gives the full variable domain: DTGVSQNPRHKITKRGQNVTFRCDPISEHNRLYWYRQTLGQGPEFLTYFQNEAQLEKSRLLSDRFSAERPKGSFSTLEIQRTEQGDSAMYLCASSPVQGGHEQYFGPGTRLTVT.

CDR3 in DNA: TGTGCCAGCAGTCACGACAGGGGTGAGGGTGGCTACACCTTC. Protein product: CASSHDRGEGGYTF. The V call is TRBV27, the J call TRBJ1-2, with 8 bases aligning to TRBD1. The CDR3 runs to 14 residues. The V gene's germline CDR1 is MNHEY and CDR2 SMNVEV (reference sequence). V gave up 5 bases and J gave up 7 bases; unmatched junction bases: 9.

V gene TRBV25-1 combines with J gene TRBJ1-6; no firm D call. Trimming left V 7 bases short and J 4 bases short, with 11 bases between. Germline CDR1 and CDR2: MGHDK and SYGVNS. This CDR3 spans 14 amino acids. DNA for the CDR3: TGTGCCAGCATTGGGAGCGAATATAATTCACCCCTCCACTTT. Residues: CASIGSEYNSPLHF.

The CDR3 loop is CASSAKVDLLRFAQHF. Here the CDR3 DNA reads TGTGCCAGCAGTGCTAAGGTGGACCTCCTTCGGTTTGCCCAGCATTTT. The chain links TRBV6-1 to TRBJ1-5; D not certain. The CDR3 covers 16 residues. CDR1 and CDR2 (germline): MNHNS, SASEGT. The germline V and J ends were trimmed by 4 bases and 11 bases, with 24 bases remaining between them.

The chain is built from TRBV28 and TRBJ1-6, with 7 bases identical to TRBD1. The V segment lost 11 bases and the J segment 1 base; nucleotides outside the gene matches: 8. CDR1 and CDR2 (germline): MDHEN, SYDVKM. CDR3 length equals 15 residues. The CDR3 DNA is TGTGCCGAGCAGGGGGACTCATCCTATAATTCACCCCTCCACTTT. It encodes CAEQGDSSYNSPLHF.

The chain has TRBV7-2 and TRBJ2-1; no clear D. V lost 2 bases to trimming and J lost 9 bases, with 17 bases between them. Germline V CDR1 and CDR2: SGHTA, FQGNSA. This CDR3 spans 15 amino acids. CDR3 in DNA: TGTGCCAGCAGCTTATCTCGGACCCCCCGTAGTGAGCAGTTCTTC. It encodes CASSLSRTPRSEQFF.

This rearrangement joins TRBV3-1 (or the pseudogene TRBV3-2) to TRBJ2-1; 12 nucleotides match TRBD2. This CDR3 has 15 residues. V shed 0 bases, J shed 7 bases, and the junction held 1 base outside the gene matches. CDR1 is LGHDT, CDR2 YNNKEL, per germline (reference sequence). The CDR3: CASSQELAGGNEQFF. CDR3 nucleotides: TGTGCCAGCAGCCAAGAACTAGCGGGGGGTAATGAGCAGTTCTTC.

CDR3 loop: CASRETGGITGELFF. The CDR3 region has the DNA TGTGCCAGCAGAGAGACAGGGGGCATCACCGGGGAGCTGTTTTTT. The chain carries TRBV6-5 and TRBJ2-2, with 10 bases matching TRBD1. The CDR3 spans 15 residues. Germline V CDR1 and CDR2: MNHEY, SVGAGI. V lost 6 bases to trimming and J lost 4 bases; unmatched junction nucleotides: 5.

The chain joins TRBV5-6 to TRBJ1-3; D might be TRBD1 (6 bases). The germline gives CDR1 SGHDT, CDR2 YYEEEE. V lost 0 bases and J lost 0, with 7 bases in between. The CDR3 sequence is 15 residues long. The CDR3 here is CASSLGGGSGNTIYF. DNA of the CDR3: TGTGCCAGCAGCTTGGGAGGGGGCTCTGGAAACACCATATATTTT.

Only one count was recorded for this clone. The chain is built from TRBV7-2 and TRBJ2-7, with D perhaps TRBD1 (6 bases). This CDR3 contains 15 residues. From germline, CDR1 is SGHTA and CDR2 FQGNSA. V was trimmed by 4 bases and J by 4 bases, leaving 17 bases between them. DNA for the CDR3: TGTGCCAGCAGCTACGGACAGCAACTTAAATACGAGCAGTACTTC. Translation gives CASSYGQQLKYEQYF.

This rearrangement joins TRBV10-1 to TRBJ2-2, with TRBD2 matching 8 bases. The V gene's germline CDR1 is WNHNN and CDR2 SYGVQD (reference sequence). The CDR3 runs 14 residues. Unmatched junction bases numbered 8, after V lost 10 bases and J lost 4 bases. The CDR3: CATPWRGATGELFF. CDR3 in DNA: TGCGCCACCCCGTGGCGGGGGGCCACCGGGGAGCTGTTTTTT.

This sequence joins TRBV5-1 and TRBJ2-3; 10 bases are shared with TRBD2. Germline CDR1 is SGHRS and CDR2 is YFSETQ. Trimming cost V 1 base and J 2 bases; bases outside gene matches: 4. This CDR3 region has 16 residues. This CDR3 reads CASSLRLAGVTDTQYF. CDR3 coding DNA: TGCGCCAGCAGCTTGAGGCTAGCGGGGGTCACAGATACGCAGTATTTT. Supplemented by reference TRBV5-1 and TRBJ2-3, the full variable domain reads KAGVTQTPRYLIKTRGQQVTLSCSPISGHRSVSWYQQTPGQGLQFLFEYFSETQRNKGNFPGRFSGRQFSNSRSEMNVSTLELGDSALYLCASSLRLAGVTDTQYFGPGTRLTVL.

The rearrangement joins TRBV9 to TRBJ2-1; 8 bases line up with TRBD1. Germline CDR1 SGDLS, CDR2 YYNGEE. Germline trimming cut 1 base from V and 0 bases from J; bases unmatched to any gene: 3. The CDR3 consists of 16 residues. The CDR3 is CASSVTGQGSYNEQFF. Written as DNA, the CDR3 is TGTGCCAGCAGCGTAACCGGACAGGGCTCCTACAATGAGCAGTTCTTC.

V gene TRBV7-8 combines with J gene TRBJ2-1; 11 bases fit TRBD2. Germline CDR1 and CDR2: SGHVS and FQNEAQ. The V gene end was trimmed by 0 bases and the J gene end by 4 bases; junction bases not matched to a gene: 2. There are 16 residues in the CDR3. This CDR3 is CASSLAPSGGYNEQFF. CDR3 coding DNA: TGTGCCAGCAGCTTAGCGCCTAGCGGGGGGTACAATGAGCAGTTCTTC. Drawing the rest from reference TRBV7-8 and TRBJ2-1, the complete variable domain is GAGVSQSPRYKVAKRGQDVALRCDPISGHVSLFWYQQALGQGPEFLTYFQNEAQLDKSGLPSDRFFAERPEGSVSTLKIQRTQQEDSAVYLCASSLAPSGGYNEQFFGPGTRLTVL.

The chain uses TRBV5-8 and TRBJ1-5, with unresolved D. Germline V gene data show CDR1 as SGHTS and CDR2 as YDEGEE. This CDR3 has 15 residues. V was pared by 4 bases and J by 2 bases, with 13 bases between. The CDR3 loop is CASSPGPKGNQPQHF. The CDR3 coding sequence is TGTGCCAGCAGCCCGGGTCCTAAAGGCAATCAGCCCCAGCATTTT.

This chain uses TRBV19 with TRBJ2-2; 9 bases fit TRBD1. Germline CDR1 and CDR2: LNHDA and SQIVND (reference sequence). J gave up 4 bases and V 7 bases, and 7 bases lay outside the gene matches. This CDR3 is built from 15 residues. The CDR3 nucleotides are TGTGCCAGTATCCCCGGGACAGGGTTCACCGGGGAGCTGTTTTTT. Its translation: CASIPGTGFTGELFF.